The rows below give T cell receptor beta chains drawn from one sample of a study of beta chain features in type 1 diabetes. Clones were read by immunoSEQ multiplex PCR, and TCRdb kept only the in-frame ones, dropping some. The sample has around 280,000 clones, 15% seen once; the top ten hold approximately 0.015%. Material: naive CD4+ T cells from blood. The source is a man aged 18 to 35 with type 1 diabetes. The CDR3 runs from the conserved cysteine through the conserved F or W. The D gene is left open where the match is weak. Some rows have no size entry. The others give once, few or many, or a class for an expanded clone.

TRBD2 TRBJ2-2 few 16 TRBV7-2 TGTGCCAGCAGCTTGCCGGGACTAGCGGGGACCGGGGAGCTGTTTTTT CASSLPGLAGTGELFF
- TRBJ1-3 - 18 TRBV5-1 TGCGCCAGCAGCTTGGTTCCCCGACGGGTGAGCTCTGGAAACACCATATATTTT CASSLVPRRVSSGNTIYF
TRBD2 TRBJ2-1 few 16 TRBV18 TGTGCCAGCTCACCAAGTAGCGGGGACCTCTACAATGAGCAGTTCTTC CASSPSSGDLYNEQFF
TRBD2 TRBJ2-2 - 20 TRBV15 TGTGCCACCAGCAGAGGTGCGAGAATAGCGGGAGCCCCGAACACCGGGGAGCTGTTTTTT CATSRGARIAGAPNTGELFF
TRBD1 TRBJ2-2 few 15 TRBV4-3 TGCGCCAGCAGCCAGAGGACAGGGGTAACCGGGGAGCTGTTTTTT CASSQRTGVTGELFF
TRBD1 TRBJ2-3 - 16 TRBV5-1 TGCGCCAGCAGCCGGAAGACAGGGTACGGCACAGATACGCAGTATTTT CASSRKTGYGTDTQYF
TRBD2 TRBJ2-1 - 16 TRBV6-5 TGTGCCAGCAGTTACTCTATAGCGGGGACCCACAATGAGCAGTTCTTC CASSYSIAGTHNEQFF
- TRBJ2-1 few 13 TRBV28 TGTGCCAGCAGTTTGCACACCTACAATGAGCAGTTCTTC CASSLHTYNEQFF
TRBD1 TRBJ2-6 few 17 TRBV4-1 TGCGCCAGCAGCCAAGGACAGGGCCACTCTGGGGCCAACGTCCTGACTTTC CASSQGQGHSGANVLTF
- TRBJ2-6 few 17 TRBV7-2 TGTGCCAGCGGCGACAGACTCTATGTGGCCGGGGCCAACGTCCTGACTTTC CASGDRLYVAGANVLTF
TRBD1 TRBJ2-7 - 14 TRBV6-5 TGTGCCAGCAGTTACTCGTGGACAGGGGACGAGCAGTACTTC CASSYSWTGDEQYF
TRBD1 TRBJ2-6 few 16 TRBV9 TGTGCCAGCAGCGAGGGACAGGGACGCGGGGCCAACGTCCTGACTTTC CASSEGQGRGANVLTF
TRBD2 TRBJ2-5 few 16 TRBV9 TGTGCCAGCAGCGTACGACTAGCGGGGGGGCAAGAGACCCAGTACTTC CASSVRLAGGQETQYF
- TRBJ1-5 few 13 TRBV19 TGTGCCAGTAGTATGGACAGCGATCAGCCCCAGCATTTT CASSMDSDQPQHF
TRBD2 TRBJ2-4 few 18 TRBV28 TGTGCCAGCAGTTTATCGTCTAGCGGGGGGTGGGCCAAAAACATTCAGTACTTC CASSLSSSGGWAKNIQYF
- TRBJ1-1 - 13 TRBV30 TGTGCCTGGAGTTTAAGAGAGAACACTGAAGCTTTCTTT CAWSLRENTEAFF
TRBD2 TRBJ2-1 - 13 TRBV10-3 TGTGCCATCACGACTAGCGGGAGTACTGAGCAGTTCTTC CAITTSGSTEQFF
- TRBJ1-2 few 15 TRBV7-9 TGTGCCAGCAGCCCGGGGGGAGGAGTAAGCTATGGCTACACCTTC CASSPGGGVSYGYTF
TRBD2 TRBJ2-7 - 16 TRBV18 TGTGCCAGCTCACCACGACTAGCGGGGACCACCTACGAGCAGTACTTC CASSPRLAGTTYEQYF
TRBD2 TRBJ2-1 few 12 TRBV2 TGTGCCAGCAGTAGGACTAGCGATGAGCAGTTCTTC CASSRTSDEQFF
- TRBJ2-4 few 15 TRBV5-1 TGCGCCAGCAGCTCTGTCTCTAGTAGTAGGAACATTCAGTACTTC CASSSVSSSRNIQYF
TRBD1 TRBJ1-4 few 14 TRBV6-5 TGTGCCAGCAGACTCGGACAGGACAATGAAAAACTGTTTTTT CASRLGQDNEKLFF
- TRBJ1-5 few 15 TRBV12-5 TGTGCTAGTGGTTTGACTTTCAGGGTGGGTCAGCCCCAGCATTTT CASGLTFRVGQPQHF
- TRBJ2-7 - 12 TRBV18 TGTGCCAGCTCACCCCAAGGGGTCGAGCAGTACTTC CASSPQGVEQYF
- TRBJ2-7 few 14 TRBV9 TGTGCCAGCAGCCCAAGGACAGTTCCCTACGAGCAGTACTTC CASSPRTVPYEQYF
TRBD1 TRBJ2-7 - 15 TRBV4-3 TGCGCCAGCAGCCAACGGGACAGGGGGCCGTACGAGCAGTACTTC CASSQRDRGPYEQYF
- TRBJ2-1 few 14 TRBV5-1 TGCGCCAGCAGCTCTCTACCCCCCCCCGGTGAGCAGTTCTTC CASSSLPPPGEQFF
- TRBJ2-5 - 15 TRBV11-2 TGTGCCAGCAGCTTAGTGACAGGTCGGGGAGAGACCCAGTACTTC CASSLVTGRGETQYF
- TRBJ1-5 - 14 TRBV2 TGTGCCAGCAGGGCGGACAACCTTCATCAGCCCCAGCATTTT CASRADNLHQPQHF
TRBD1 TRBJ1-4 - 14 TRBV30 TGTGCCTGGGGCAAGGGGGCGGGGAGTGAAAAACTGTTTTTT CAWGKGAGSEKLFF
- TRBJ2-3 - 16 TRBV18 TGTGCCAGCTCACCGACTCCTAGCACGTACACAGATACGCAGTATTTT CASSPTPSTYTDTQYF
TRBD2 TRBJ2-3 few 15 TRBV29-1 TGCAGCGTTGGCTACAGCGGGAGCGGTACAGATACGCAGTATTTT CSVGYSGSGTDTQYF
TRBD2 TRBJ2-2 few 17 TRBV11-2 TGTGCCAGCAGTTCTCTGCGGGGGGCGGGTTGGACCGGGGAGCTGTTTTTT CASSSLRGAGWTGELFF
- TRBJ1-2 - 14 TRBV6-6 TGTGCCAGCAGTTACGGGCCAGGGGAAGCTGGCTACACCTTC CASSYGPGEAGYTF
- TRBJ2-5 - 16 TRBV7-2 TGTGCCAGCAGCCCCCCTCGGGCAGGGCGGTGGGAGACCCAGTACTTC CASSPPRAGRWETQYF
TRBD2 TRBJ2-3 - 15 TRBV18 TGTGCCAGCTCACCAGTCGGCGGGGGGCAAGATACGCAGTATTTT CASSPVGGGQDTQYF
TRBD1 TRBJ2-1 - 14 TRBV19 TGTGCCAGTATGAACGACAGGGTACGCAATGAGCAGTTCTTC CASMNDRVRNEQFF